Each of the 5 T cell receptor beta chains below was sequenced from the same sample in a study of control samples from healthy donors and cancer patients. Produced via immunoSEQ multiplex PCR; TCRdb's table is partial and in-frame only. The data hold 50,000 or so clones, with 80% observed a single time. The sequenced sample was blood. These receptors were collected from a man aged 65-85 years in good health.

V is TRBV28 and J is TRBJ2-7; possible D gene TRBD2, 6 bases. V lost 7 bases, J lost 5 bases, and 15 bases lay in between. The CDR3 sequence is 13 residues long. Germline V lookup: CDR1 MDHEN, CDR2 SYDVKM. CDR3 bases: TGTGCCAGCACCCCACGTCGGGGGAACGAGCAGTACTTC. As protein: CASTPRRGNEQYF.

The chain's CDR3 is CASSRGGQGPDEQYF. CDR3 nucleotide sequence: TGTGCCAGCAGCCGAGGGGGACAGGGGCCCGACGAGCAGTACTTC. The chain combines TRBV4-2 with TRBJ2-7, with 10 positions matching TRBD1. The V gene's germline CDR1 is LGHNA and CDR2 YNFKEQ. Unmatched junction bases numbered 8, after V lost 4 bases and J lost 5 bases. CDR3 length: 15 residues.

The chain couples TRBV5-5 to TRBJ1-4; no definite D call. CDR1 is SGHKS, CDR2 YYEKEE, per germline (reference sequence). The V gene lost 2 bases and the J gene lost 8 bases, with 25 bases spanning the gap. This CDR3 is 18 amino acids long. This CDR3 is CASSLRFESWSEREKLFF. CDR3 coding DNA: TGTGCCAGCAGCTTAAGATTCGAGTCCTGGAGTGAACGGGAAAAACTGTTTTTT. Using reference TRBV5-5 and TRBJ1-4 for the parts outside the CDR3, the full variable domain is DAGVTQSPTHLIKTRGQQVTLRCSPISGHKSVSWYQQVLGQGPQFIFQYYEKEERGRGNFPDRFSARQFPNYSSELNVNALLLGDSALYLCASSLRFESWSEREKLFFGSGTQLSVL.

V gene TRBV19 combines with J gene TRBJ1-1; D possibly corresponds to TRBD1 (5 bases). Trimming shortened V by 3 bases and J by 1 base, and 12 bases separated the two germline ends. This CDR3 is built from 15 residues. CDR1 and CDR2 from the germline V gene are LNHDA and SQIVND (reference sequence). CDR3 region: CASSINLGENTEAFF. DNA of the CDR3: TGTGCCAGTAGTATTAACCTAGGGGAGAACACTGAAGCTTTCTTT.

The chain has TRBV11-1 and TRBJ2-1; perhaps TRBD2 as D (5 bases). Germline V gene data show CDR1 as SGHAT and CDR2 as FQDESV (reference sequence). The length of the CDR3 is 15 residues. V was cut by 2 bases and J by 2 bases, with 10 bases left in between. CDR3 loop: CASSLRSGTYNEQFF. The CDR3 DNA reads as TGTGCCAGCAGCTTAAGGTCCGGGACCTACAATGAGCAGTTCTTC.